This T cell receptor beta chain emerged from a study of blood T cell repertoires in COVID-19. Across the study: Sites across the United States, Italy and Spain contributed samples from acute and convalescent COVID-19. PBMCs, B-cell-depleted T cells, or T cells provided the cDNA or gDNA that made up the material.

This clone was counted a single time. In the authors' workflow: Amplification of reference gene primers was used by the study to estimate nucleated cell counts. Assay: immunoSEQ multiplex PCR; the TCRdb copy retains only in-frame clones and omits some. D and trimming come from the DNA, and the V and J calls and clone size come from that table. The sample has about 150,000 clones, more than 75% seen once. Germline assignment: CDR1 MDHEN and CDR2 SYDVKM. The CDR3 runs 14 residues. V lost 4 bases and J lost 5; bases outside the gene matches: 2. This chain connects TRBV28 to TRBJ1-4; TRBD1 agrees at 9 bases. The sequence derives from a man aged 60 to 69 with COVID-19, enrolled during active disease. The sample was peripheral blood. Here the CDR3 DNA reads TGTGCCAGCAGTTCCGGACAGGGGAATGAAAAACTGTTTTTT. Translated, it gives CASSSGQGNEKLFF.